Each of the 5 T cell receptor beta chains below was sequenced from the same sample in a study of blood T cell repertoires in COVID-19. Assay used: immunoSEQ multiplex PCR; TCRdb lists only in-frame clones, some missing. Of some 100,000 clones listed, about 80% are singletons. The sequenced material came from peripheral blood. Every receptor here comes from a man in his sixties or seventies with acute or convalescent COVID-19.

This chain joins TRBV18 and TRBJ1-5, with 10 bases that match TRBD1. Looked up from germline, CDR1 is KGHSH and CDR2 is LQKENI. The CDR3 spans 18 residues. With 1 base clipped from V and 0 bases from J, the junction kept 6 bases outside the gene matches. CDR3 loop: CASSPRGTGDFSNQPQHF. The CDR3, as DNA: TGTGCCAGCTCACCACGGGGGACAGGGGATTTTAGCAATCAGCCCCAGCATTTT.

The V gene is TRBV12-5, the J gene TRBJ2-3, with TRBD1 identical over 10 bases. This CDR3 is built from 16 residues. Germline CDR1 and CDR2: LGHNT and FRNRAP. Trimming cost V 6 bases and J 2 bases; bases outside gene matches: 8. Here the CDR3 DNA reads TGTGCTAGTGGCTCCGGGGACAGGGGATTCACAGATACGCAGTATTTT. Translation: CASGSGDRGFTDTQYF.

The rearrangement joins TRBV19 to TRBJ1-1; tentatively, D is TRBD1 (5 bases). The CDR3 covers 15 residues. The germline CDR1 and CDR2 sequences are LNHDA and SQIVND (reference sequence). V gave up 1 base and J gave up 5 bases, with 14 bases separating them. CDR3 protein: CASSIVGQGRTEAFF. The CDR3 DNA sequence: TGTGCCAGTAGTATAGTGGGTCAGGGAAGAACTGAAGCTTTCTTT.

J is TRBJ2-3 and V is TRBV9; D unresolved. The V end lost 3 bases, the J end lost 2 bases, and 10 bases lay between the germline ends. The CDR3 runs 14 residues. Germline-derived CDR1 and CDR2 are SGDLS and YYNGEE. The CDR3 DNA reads TGTGCCAGCAGCGCGATCCCTATCACAGATACGCAGTATTTT. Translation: CASSAIPITDTQYF.

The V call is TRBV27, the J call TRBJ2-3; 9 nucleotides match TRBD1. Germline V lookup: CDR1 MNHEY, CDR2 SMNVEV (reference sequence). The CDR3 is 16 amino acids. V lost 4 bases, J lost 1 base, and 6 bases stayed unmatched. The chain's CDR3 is CASSSRQGGGTDTQYF. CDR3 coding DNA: TGTGCCAGCAGTTCCCGACAGGGGGGAGGCACAGATACGCAGTATTTT.